This TCR beta chain was found in a study of T cells in Graves' hyperthyroidism and ophthalmopathy. Germline CDR1 is SNHLY and CDR2 is FYNNEI. CDR3 length: 13 residues. The V end was cut by 7 bases, the J end by 6 bases, with 16 bases between. Template material for amplifying TCR beta CDR3 regions consisted of RNA transcripts. HTBI primers were employed in a first-round RT-PCR of the TCR CDR3. In TCRdb, the multiplex PCR reads were re-called with MiXCR into one record per CDR3 protein. Of 350,000 to 400,000 distinct CDR3 sequences in the sample, 15% to 20% were seen once. In its sample, this clonotype was seen many times.

This TCR was sampled from a woman between 18 and 30 years old with Graves' hyperthyroidism. The chain recombines TRBV2 with TRBJ2-7; D may be TRBD2 (6 bases). What was sequenced was blood. CDR3 bases: TGTGCCAGCAAAGATAGGGCGGGGAGCGAGCAGTACTTC. As protein: CASKDRAGSEQYF.